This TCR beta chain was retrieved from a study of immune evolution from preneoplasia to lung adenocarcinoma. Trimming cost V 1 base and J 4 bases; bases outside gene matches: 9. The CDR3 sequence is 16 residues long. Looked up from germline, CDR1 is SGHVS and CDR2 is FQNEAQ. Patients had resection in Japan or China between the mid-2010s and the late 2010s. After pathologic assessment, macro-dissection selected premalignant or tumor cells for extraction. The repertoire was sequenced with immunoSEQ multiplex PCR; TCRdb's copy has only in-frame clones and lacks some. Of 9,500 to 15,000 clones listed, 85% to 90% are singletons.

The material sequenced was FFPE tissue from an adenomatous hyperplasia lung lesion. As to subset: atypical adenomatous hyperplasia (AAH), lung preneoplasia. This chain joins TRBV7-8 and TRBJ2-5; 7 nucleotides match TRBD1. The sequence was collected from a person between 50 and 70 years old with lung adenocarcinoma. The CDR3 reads CASSLVRQGGRETQYF. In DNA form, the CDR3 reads TGTGCCAGCAGCTTAGTTAGACAGGGTGGGCGAGAGACCCAGTACTTC.